This T cell receptor (beta chain) was found in a study of blood T cell repertoires in COVID-19. Turning to the study itself: The United States, Italy and Spain were the sources of the acute and convalescent COVID-19 samples. Sources were T cells, B-cell-depleted T cells, or PBMCs; the material itself was cDNA or gDNA.

V was pared by 10 bases and J by 4 bases, with 4 bases of the junction left unmatched. CDR1 LNHDA and CDR2 SQIVND come from the germline V gene (reference sequence). The CDR3 has 12 residues. This table comes from immunoSEQ multiplex PCR, and its TCRdb copy is limited to in-frame clones, with some not included. The repertoire consists of around 200,000 clones, with 75% to 90% occurring once and the leading ten covering approximately 1.1%. The participants were between about 18 and 90 years old and came from roughly 24 US areas. This receptor was obtained from a man between 25 and 39 years old who had recovered from COVID-19. The rearrangement uses TRBV19 and TRBJ1-2; 9 positions match TRBD1. The source material was PBMCs or T cells enriched from blood (not recorded which). CDR3 protein: CATGTGSYGYTF. In DNA form, the CDR3 reads TGTGCCACGGGGACAGGGTCCTATGGCTACACCTTC.